Only a few counts were recorded for the clone carrying this TCR beta chain. Its antigen is not known. The CDR3 covers 17 residues. The V gene end was trimmed by 1 base and the J gene end by 5 bases; junction bases not matched to a gene: 11. Germline values: CDR1 LNHNV, CDR2 YYDKDF (reference sequence). This sample is drawn from a study of beta chain features in type 1 diabetes. The entirety of the isolated RNA underwent reverse transcription, so expressed TCRB transcripts were sequenced. Clones were read by immunoSEQ multiplex PCR, and TCRdb kept only the in-frame ones, dropping some. The sample records roughly 140,000 clones, 10% being singletons. Study-wide points: Patients with Type 1 diabetes showed moderately but significantly shorter TCRB CDR3s in all four CD4+ subsets.

The chain joins TRBV15 to TRBJ1-5; TRBD1 matches 7 bases. The sequence came from a man aged 25-40 years with type 1 diabetes. The sequenced sample consisted of central memory CD4+ T cells from blood. CDR3 region: CATSRASGTEVHQPQHF. The CDR3 bases are TGTGCCACCAGCAGAGCATCCGGGACAGAAGTCCATCAGCCCCAGCATTTT.